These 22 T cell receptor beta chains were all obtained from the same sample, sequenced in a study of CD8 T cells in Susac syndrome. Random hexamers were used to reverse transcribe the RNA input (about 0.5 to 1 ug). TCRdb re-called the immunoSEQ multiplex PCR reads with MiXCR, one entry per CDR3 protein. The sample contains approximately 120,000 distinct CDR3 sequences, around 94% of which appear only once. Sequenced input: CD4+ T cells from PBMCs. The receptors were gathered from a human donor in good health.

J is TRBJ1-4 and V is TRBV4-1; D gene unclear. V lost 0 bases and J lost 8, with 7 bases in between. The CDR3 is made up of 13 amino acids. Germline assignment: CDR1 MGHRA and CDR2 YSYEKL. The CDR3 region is CASSQEYREKLFF. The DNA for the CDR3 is TGCGCCAGCAGCCAAGAATACAGAGAAAAACTGTTTTTT.

The CDR3 bases are TGTGCCTGGAGTGTGGAAGCGGTCTCGATCTATGGCTACACCTTC. This sequence encodes CAWSVEAVSIYGYTF. This chain links TRBV30 with TRBJ1-2; no clear D gene. CDR3 length: 15 residues. Germline V gene data show CDR1 as GTSNPN and CDR2 as SVGIG (reference sequence). Trimming left V 0 bases short and J 4 bases short, with 15 bases between.

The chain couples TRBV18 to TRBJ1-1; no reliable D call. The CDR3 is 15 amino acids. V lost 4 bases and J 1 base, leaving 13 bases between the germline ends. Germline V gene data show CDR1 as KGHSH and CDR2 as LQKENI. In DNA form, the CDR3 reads TGTGCCAGCTCACTTAATAGGTATTGGAACACTGAAGCTTTCTTT. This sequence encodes CASSLNRYWNTEAFF.

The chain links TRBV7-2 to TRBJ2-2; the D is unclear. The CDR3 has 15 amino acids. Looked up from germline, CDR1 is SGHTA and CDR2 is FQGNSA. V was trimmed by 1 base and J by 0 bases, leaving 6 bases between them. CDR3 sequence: CASSLGPTNTGELFF. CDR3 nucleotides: TGTGCCAGCAGCTTAGGACCCACGAACACCGGGGAGCTGTTTTTT.

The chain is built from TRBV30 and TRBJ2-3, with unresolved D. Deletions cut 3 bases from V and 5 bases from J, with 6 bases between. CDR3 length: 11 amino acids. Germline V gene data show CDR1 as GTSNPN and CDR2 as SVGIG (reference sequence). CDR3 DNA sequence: TGTGCCTGGAGCTTCGTAGATACGCAGTATTTT. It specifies CAWSFVDTQYF.

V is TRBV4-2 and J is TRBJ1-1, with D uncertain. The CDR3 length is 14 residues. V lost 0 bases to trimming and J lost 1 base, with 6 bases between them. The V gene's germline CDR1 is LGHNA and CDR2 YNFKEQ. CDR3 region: CASSQDPQNTEAFF. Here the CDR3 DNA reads TGTGCCAGCAGCCAAGATCCTCAGAACACTGAAGCTTTCTTT.

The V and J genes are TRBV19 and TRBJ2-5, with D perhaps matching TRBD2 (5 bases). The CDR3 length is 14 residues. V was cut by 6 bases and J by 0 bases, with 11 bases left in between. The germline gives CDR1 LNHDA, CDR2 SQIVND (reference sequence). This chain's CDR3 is CASRYRRDQETQYF. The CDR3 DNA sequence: TGTGCCAGTAGGTACCGGCGGGACCAAGAGACCCAGTACTTC.

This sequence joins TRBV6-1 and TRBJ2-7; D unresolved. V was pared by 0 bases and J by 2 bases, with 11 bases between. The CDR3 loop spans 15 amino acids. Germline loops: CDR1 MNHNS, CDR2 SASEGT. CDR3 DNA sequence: TGTGCCAGCAGTGAAGCGCAAACCGCCGCCTACGAGCAGTACTTC. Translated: CASSEAQTAAYEQYF.

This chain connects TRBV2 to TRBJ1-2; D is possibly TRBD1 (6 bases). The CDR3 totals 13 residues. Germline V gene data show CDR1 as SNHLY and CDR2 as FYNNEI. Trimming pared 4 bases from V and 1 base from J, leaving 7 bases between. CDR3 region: CASSAGVNYGYTF. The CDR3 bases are TGTGCCAGCAGTGCAGGGGTTAACTATGGCTACACCTTC. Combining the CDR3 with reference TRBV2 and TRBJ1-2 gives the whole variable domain EPEVTQTPSHQVTQMGQEVILRCVPISNHLYFYWYRQILGQKVEFLVSFYNNEISEKSEIFDDQFSVERPDGSNFTLKIRSTKLEDSAMYFCASSAGVNYGYTFGSGTRLTVV.

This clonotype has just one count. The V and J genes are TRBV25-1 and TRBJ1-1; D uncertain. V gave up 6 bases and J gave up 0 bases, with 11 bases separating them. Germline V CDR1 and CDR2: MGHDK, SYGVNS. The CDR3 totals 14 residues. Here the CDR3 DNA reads TGTGCCAGCAGAACATTCGACATGAACACTGAAGCTTTCTTT. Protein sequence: CASRTFDMNTEAFF.

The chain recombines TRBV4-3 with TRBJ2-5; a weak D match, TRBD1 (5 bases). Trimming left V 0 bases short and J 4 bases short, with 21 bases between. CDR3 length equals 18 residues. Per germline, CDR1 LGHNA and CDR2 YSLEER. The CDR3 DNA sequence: TGCGCCAGCAGCCAAGAATTGGCTGTAGGGGTCGGTAGAGAGACCCAGTACTTC. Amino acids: CASSQELAVGVGRETQYF.

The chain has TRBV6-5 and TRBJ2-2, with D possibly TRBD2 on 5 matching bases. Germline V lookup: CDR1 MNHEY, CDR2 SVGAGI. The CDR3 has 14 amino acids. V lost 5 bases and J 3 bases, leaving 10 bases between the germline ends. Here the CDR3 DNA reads TGTGCCAGCAGTCCCTCGCGGGACACCGGGGAGCTGTTTTTT. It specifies CASSPSRDTGELFF.

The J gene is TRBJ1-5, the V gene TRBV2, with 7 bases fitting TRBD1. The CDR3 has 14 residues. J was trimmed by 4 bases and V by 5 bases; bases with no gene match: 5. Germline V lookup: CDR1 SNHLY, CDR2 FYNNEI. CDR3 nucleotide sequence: TGTGCCAGCAGTCAGGACAGGCGAAATCAGCCCCAGCATTTT. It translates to CASSQDRRNQPQHF.

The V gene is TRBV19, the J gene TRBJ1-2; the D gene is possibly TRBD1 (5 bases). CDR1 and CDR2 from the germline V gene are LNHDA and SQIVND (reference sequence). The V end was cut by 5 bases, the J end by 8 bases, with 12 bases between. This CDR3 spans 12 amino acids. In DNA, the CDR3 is TGTGCCAGTAGTCCTACAGGAGACGGCTACACCTTC. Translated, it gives CASSPTGDGYTF.

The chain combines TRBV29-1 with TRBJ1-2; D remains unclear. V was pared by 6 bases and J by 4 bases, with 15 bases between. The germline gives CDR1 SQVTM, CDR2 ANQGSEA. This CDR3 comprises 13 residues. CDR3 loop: CSVDGSETYGYTF. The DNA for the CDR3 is TGCAGCGTCGACGGTAGCGAGACCTATGGCTACACCTTC.

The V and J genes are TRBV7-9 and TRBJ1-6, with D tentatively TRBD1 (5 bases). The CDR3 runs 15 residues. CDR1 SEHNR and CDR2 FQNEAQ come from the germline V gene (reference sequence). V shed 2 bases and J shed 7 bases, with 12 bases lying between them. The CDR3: CASSLQWGLNSPLHF. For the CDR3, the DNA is TGTGCCAGCAGCTTACAATGGGGGTTGAATTCACCCCTCCACTTT.

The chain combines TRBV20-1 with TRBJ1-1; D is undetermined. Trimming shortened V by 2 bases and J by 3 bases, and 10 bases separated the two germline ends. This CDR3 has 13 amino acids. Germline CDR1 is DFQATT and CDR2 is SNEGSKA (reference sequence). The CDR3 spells CSARIRRDTEAFF. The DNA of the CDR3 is TGCAGTGCTAGAATCAGGCGGGACACTGAAGCTTTCTTT.

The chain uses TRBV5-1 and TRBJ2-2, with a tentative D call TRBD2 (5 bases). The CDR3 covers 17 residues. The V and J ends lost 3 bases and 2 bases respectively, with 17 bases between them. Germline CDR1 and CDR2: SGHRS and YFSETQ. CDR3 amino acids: CASSSGRPMRNTGELFF. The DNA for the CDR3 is TGCGCCAGCAGCTCGGGAAGACCAATGAGAAACACCGGGGAGCTGTTTTTT.

CDR3 bases: TGTGCCAGCAGTTACCGAAATAGCGGGAGGTACACAGATACGCAGTATTTT. Translated, it gives CASSYRNSGRYTDTQYF. This chain links TRBV6-5 with TRBJ2-3; 10 bases match TRBD2. Germline CDR1 and CDR2: MNHEY and SVGAGI. V lost 2 bases, J lost 2 bases, and 7 bases stayed unmatched. The CDR3 has 17 amino acids.

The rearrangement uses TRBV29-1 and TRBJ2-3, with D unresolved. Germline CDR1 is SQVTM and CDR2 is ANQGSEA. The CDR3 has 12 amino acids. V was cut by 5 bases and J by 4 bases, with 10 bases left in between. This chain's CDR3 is CSVQNGADTQYF. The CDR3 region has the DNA TGCAGCGTTCAAAATGGGGCAGATACGCAGTATTTT.

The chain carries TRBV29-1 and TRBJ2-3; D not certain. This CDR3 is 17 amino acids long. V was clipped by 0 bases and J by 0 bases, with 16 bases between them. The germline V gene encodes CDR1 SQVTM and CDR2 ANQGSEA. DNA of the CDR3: TGCAGCGTTGAAGATTGGGCCAGCCCGTCTAGCACAGATACGCAGTATTTT. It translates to CSVEDWASPSSTDTQYF.

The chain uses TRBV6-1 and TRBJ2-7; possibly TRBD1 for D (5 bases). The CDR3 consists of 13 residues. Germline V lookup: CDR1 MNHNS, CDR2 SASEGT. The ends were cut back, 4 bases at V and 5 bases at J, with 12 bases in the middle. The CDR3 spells CASSARVPHEQYF. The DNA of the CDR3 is TGTGCCAGCAGTGCCAGGGTTCCCCACGAGCAGTACTTC.